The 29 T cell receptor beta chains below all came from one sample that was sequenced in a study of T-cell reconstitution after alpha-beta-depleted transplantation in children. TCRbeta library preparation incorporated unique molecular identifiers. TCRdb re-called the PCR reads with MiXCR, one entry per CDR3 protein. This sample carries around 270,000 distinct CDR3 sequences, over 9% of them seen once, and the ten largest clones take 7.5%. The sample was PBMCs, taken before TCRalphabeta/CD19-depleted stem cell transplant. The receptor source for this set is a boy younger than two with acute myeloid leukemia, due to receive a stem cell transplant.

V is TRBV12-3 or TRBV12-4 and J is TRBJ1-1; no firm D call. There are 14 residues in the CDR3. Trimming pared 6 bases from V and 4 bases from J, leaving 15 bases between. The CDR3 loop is CASSPGYGVTEAFF. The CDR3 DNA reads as TGTGCCAGCAGCCCCGGGTACGGAGTCACTGAAGCTTTCTTT.

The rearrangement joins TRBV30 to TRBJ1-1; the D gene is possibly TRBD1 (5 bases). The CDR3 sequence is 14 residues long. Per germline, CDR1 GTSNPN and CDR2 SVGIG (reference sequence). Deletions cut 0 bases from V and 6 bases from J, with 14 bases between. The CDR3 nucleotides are TGTGCCTGGAGTGTACGAGGGGTGCGAGCTGAAGCTTTCTTT. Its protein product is CAWSVRGVRAEAFF.

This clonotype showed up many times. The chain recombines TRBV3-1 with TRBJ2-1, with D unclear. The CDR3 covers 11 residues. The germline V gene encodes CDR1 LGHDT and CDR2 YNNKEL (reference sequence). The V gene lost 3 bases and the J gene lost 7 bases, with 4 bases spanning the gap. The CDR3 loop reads CASSHSNEQFF. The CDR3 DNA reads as TGTGCCAGCAGCCATAGTAATGAGCAGTTCTTC.

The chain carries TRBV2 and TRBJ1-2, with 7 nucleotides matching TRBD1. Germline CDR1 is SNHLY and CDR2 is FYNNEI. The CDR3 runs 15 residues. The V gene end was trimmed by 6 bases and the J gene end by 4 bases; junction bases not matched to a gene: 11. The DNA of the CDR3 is TGTGCCAGCAGCCATGGACAGGCGCCTGCCTATGGCTACACCTTC. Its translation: CASSHGQAPAYGYTF.

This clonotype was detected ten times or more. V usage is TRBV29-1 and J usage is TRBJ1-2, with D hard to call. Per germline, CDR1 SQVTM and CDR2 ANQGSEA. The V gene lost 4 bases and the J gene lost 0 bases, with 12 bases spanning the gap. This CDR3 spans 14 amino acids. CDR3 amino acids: CSVVRNAANYGYTF. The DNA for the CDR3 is TGCAGCGTTGTTAGGAACGCCGCTAACTATGGCTACACCTTC.

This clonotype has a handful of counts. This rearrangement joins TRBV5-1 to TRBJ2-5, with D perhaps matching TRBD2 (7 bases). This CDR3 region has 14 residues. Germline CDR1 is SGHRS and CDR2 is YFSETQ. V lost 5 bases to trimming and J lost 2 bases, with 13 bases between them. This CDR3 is CASSRGGPQETQYF. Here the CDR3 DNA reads TGCGCCAGCAGTAGGGGGGGGCCTCAAGAGACCCAGTACTTC.

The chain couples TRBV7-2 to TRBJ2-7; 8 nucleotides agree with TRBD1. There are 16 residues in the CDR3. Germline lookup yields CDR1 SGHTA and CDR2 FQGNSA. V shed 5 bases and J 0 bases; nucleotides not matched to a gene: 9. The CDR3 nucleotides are TGTGCCAGCAGCCCAGGGGGCCGGTGGAGCTCCTACGAGCAGTACTTC. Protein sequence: CASSPGGRWSSYEQYF. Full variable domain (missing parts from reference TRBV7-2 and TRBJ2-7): GAGVSQSPSNKVTEKGKDVELRCDPISGHTALYWYRQSLGQGLEFLIYFQGNSAPDKSGLPSDRFSAERTGGSVSTLTIQRTQQEDSAVYLCASSPGGRWSSYEQYFGPGTRLTVT.

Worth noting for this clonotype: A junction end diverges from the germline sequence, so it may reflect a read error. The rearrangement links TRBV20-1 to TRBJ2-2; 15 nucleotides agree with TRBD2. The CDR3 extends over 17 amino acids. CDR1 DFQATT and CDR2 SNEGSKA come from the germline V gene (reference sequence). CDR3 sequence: CSARGLAGGLTTGELFF. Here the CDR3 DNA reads TGCAGTGCCAGAGGACTAGCGGGAGGGCTGACCACCGGGGAGCTGTTTTTT.

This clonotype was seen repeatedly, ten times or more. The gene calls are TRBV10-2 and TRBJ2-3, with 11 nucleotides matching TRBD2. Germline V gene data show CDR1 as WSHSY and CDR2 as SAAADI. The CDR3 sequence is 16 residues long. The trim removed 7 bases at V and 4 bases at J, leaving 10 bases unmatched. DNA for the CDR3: TGCGCCAGCACCAAGTTTAGCGGGAGGGGGTCAGATACGCAGTATTTT. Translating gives CASTKFSGRGSDTQYF.

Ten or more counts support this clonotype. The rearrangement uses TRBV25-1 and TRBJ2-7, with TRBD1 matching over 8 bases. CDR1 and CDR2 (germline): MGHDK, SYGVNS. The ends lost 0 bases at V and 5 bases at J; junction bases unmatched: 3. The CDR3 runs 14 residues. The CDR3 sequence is CASSEYEDRDEQYF. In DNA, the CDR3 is TGTGCCAGCAGTGAATACGAGGACAGGGACGAGCAGTACTTC.

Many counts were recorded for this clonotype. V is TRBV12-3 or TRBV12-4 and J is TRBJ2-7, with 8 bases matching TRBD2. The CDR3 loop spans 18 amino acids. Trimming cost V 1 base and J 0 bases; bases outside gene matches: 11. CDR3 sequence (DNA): TGTGCCAGCAGTTTAGTTCTTACTAGCGGTGGGAGCTCCTACGAGCAGTACTTC. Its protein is CASSLVLTSGGSSYEQYF.

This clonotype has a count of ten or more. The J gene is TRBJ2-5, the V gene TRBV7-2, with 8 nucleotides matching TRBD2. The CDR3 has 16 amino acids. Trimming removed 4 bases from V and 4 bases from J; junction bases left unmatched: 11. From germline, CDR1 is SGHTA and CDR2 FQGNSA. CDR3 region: CASSSRGGGRPETQYF. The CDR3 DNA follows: TGTGCCAGCAGCTCCCGGGGGGGCGGGAGGCCAGAGACCCAGTACTTC.

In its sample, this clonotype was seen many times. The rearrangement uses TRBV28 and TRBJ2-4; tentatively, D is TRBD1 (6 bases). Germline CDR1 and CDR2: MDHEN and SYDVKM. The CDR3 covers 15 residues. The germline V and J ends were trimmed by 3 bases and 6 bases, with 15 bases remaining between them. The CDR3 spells CASSFGRGSLNIQYF. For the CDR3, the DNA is TGTGCCAGCAGTTTCGGCAGGGGCTCTCTAAACATTCAGTACTTC.

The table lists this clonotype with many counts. CDR3 coding DNA: TGCGCCAGCAGCTACAACCGGAACACTGAAGCTTTCTTT. Its translation: CASSYNRNTEAFF. The rearrangement uses TRBV4-3 and TRBJ1-1; unclear D gene. The length of the CDR3 is 13 residues. The ends were cut back, 5 bases at V and 1 base at J, with 8 bases in the middle. Germline loops: CDR1 LGHNA, CDR2 YSLEER.

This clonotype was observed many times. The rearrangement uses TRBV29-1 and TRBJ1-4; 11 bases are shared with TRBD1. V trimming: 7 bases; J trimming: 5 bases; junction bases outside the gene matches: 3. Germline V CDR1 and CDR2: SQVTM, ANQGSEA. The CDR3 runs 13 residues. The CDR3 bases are TGCAGCGCTGGGACAGGGGGAAATGAAAAACTGTTTTTT. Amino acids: CSAGTGGNEKLFF.

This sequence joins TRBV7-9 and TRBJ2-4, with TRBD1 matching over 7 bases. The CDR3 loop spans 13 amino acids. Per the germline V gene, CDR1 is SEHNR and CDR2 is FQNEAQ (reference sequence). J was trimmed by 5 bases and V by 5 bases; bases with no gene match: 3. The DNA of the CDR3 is TGTGCCAGCAGCCCAGGGACAGAAAACATTCAGTACTTC. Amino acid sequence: CASSPGTENIQYF.

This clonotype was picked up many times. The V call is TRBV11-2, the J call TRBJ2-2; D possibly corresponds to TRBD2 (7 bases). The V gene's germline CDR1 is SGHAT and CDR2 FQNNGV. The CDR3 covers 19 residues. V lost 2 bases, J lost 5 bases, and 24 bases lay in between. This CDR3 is CASSLIWGGRASSTGELFF. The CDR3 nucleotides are TGTGCCAGCAGCTTAATTTGGGGGGGCAGGGCGAGTTCTACCGGGGAGCTGTTTTTT.

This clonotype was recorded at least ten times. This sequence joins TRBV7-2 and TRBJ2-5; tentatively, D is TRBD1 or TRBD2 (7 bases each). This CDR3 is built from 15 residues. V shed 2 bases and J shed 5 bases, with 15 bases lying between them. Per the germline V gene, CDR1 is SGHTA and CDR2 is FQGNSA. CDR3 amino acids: CASSLRGGRGETQYF. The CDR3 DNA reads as TGTGCCAGCAGCTTAAGGGGGGGCAGGGGGGAGACCCAGTACTTC.

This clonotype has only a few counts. The CDR3: CASLEQGPTGELFF. The DNA of the CDR3 is TGTGCCAGCCTGGAACAGGGACCCACCGGGGAGCTGTTTTTT. The genes are TRBV12-3 or TRBV12-4 and TRBJ2-2, with D possibly matching TRBD1 (6 bases). This CDR3 region has 14 residues. V lost 8 bases and J lost 4, with 14 bases in between.

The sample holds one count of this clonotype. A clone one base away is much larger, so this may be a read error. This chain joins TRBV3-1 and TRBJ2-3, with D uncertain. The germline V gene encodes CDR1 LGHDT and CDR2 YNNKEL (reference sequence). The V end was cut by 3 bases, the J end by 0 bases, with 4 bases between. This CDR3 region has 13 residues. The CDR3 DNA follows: TGTGCCAGCAGCCATGACAGCACAGATACGCAGTATTTT. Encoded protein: CASSHDSTDTQYF.

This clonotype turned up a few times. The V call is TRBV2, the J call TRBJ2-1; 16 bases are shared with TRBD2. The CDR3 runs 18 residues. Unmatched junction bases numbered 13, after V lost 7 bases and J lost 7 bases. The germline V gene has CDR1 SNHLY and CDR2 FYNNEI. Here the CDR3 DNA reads TGTGCCAGCACCTCCGGGACTAGCGGGAGGGCCAGAGGGAATGAGCAGTTCTTC. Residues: CASTSGTSGRARGNEQFF.

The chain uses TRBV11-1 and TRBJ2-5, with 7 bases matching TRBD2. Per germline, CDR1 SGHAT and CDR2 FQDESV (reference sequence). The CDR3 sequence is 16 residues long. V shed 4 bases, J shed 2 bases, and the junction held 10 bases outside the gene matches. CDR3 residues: CASSSTMVAGQETQYF. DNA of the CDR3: TGTGCCAGCAGCTCCACTATGGTAGCGGGTCAAGAGACCCAGTACTTC.

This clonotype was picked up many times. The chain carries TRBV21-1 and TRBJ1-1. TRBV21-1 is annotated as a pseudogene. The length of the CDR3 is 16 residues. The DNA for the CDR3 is TGTGCCAGCAGCAAGGGAAGAGAGATGTGCATTACTGAAGCTTTCTTT. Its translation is CASSKGREMCITEAFF.

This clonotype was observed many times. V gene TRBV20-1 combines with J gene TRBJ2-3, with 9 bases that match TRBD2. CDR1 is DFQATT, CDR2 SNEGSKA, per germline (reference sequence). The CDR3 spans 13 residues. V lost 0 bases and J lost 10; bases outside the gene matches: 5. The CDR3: CSARDASGMAQYF. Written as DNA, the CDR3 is TGCAGTGCTAGAGACGCTAGCGGGATGGCGCAGTATTTT.

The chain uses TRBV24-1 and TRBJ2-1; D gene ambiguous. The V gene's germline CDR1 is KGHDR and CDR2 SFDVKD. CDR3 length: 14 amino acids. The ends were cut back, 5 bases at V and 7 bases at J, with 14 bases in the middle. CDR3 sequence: CATSAEHPWNEQFF. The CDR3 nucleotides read TGTGCCACCAGTGCTGAACACCCCTGGAATGAGCAGTTCTTC.

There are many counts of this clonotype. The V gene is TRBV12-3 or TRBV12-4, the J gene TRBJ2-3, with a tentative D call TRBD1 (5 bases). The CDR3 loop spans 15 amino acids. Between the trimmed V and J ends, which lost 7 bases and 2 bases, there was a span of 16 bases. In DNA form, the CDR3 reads TGTGCCAGCAAGCCAGGGAAAAGAGACACAGATACGCAGTATTTT. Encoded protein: CASKPGKRDTDTQYF.

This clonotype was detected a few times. This CDR3 reads CASSAQDRTNSPLHF. The CDR3 nucleotides are TGTGCCAGTAGTGCGCAGGACAGGACGAATTCACCCCTCCACTTT. The V call is TRBV19, the J call TRBJ1-6; 7 nucleotides agree with TRBD1. Germline CDR1 is LNHDA and CDR2 is SQIVND (reference sequence). The CDR3 contains 15 residues. Trimming cost V 5 bases and J 7 bases; bases outside gene matches: 8.

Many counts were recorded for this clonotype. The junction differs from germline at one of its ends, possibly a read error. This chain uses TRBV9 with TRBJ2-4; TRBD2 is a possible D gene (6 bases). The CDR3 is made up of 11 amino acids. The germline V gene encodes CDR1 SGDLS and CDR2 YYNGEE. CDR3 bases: TGTGCCAGCAGCAGTCCCGGACTACCCGAATTC. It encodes CASSSPGLPEF.

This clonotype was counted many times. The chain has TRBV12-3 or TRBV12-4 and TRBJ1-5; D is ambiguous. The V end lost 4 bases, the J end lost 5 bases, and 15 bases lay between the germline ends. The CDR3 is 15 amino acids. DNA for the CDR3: TGTGCCAGCAGTTATACGGGAGGGCAATATCAGCCCCAGCATTTT. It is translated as CASSYTGGQYQPQHF.